Listed here are 5 T cell receptor beta chains from one sample, sequenced in a study of T-cell reconstitution after alpha-beta-depleted transplantation in children (dated by TCRdb to the mid-2010s). Explained via the paper, the treatment or condition label denotes: allogeneic hematopoietic cell transplantation with graft depleted of TCRalphabeta T cells and CD19 B cells. The library was obtained by PCR. Sequencing relied on an Illumina HiSeq 2500. TCR libraries were prepared with molecular barcoding, using unique molecular identifiers to normalize TCRbeta repertoire quantification. Using fastp at Q25 and MiXCR, TCRdb reprocessed the public reads and kept productive beta chains. Rows are unified per CDR3 protein, each entry keeping the most common DNA and genes. Across this sample there are about 590,000 distinct CDR3 sequences, with 13% seen only once. The top ten clonotypes cover 2.2% of the sample.

Sequenced here: PBMCs, mostly from graft donor cells, sampled 360 days after TCRalphabeta/CD19-depleted stem cell transplant. These receptors all come from a male patient between 5 and 17 years old who had a stem cell transplant for acute myeloid leukemia, so the T cells may come from the graft donor.

The rearrangement uses TRBV7-6 and TRBJ2-5; no reliable D call. There are 16 residues in the CDR3. In germline, CDR1 is SGHVS, CDR2 FNYEAQ. V lost 4 bases, J lost 1 base, and 16 bases lay in between. In DNA, the CDR3 is TGTGCCAGCAGCTCCCGGCTGTGGGGTTTCCAAGAGACCCAGTACTTC. Translated, it gives CASSSRLWGFQETQYF.

This clonotype was seen more than once but under ten times. V and J are TRBV29-1 and TRBJ2-1, with 11 bases that match TRBD1. The CDR3 has 16 residues. Germline values: CDR1 SQVTM, CDR2 ANQGSEA. The J segment lost 4 bases and the V segment lost 6 bases, leaving 11 bases of the junction unmatched. The CDR3 loop reads CSVVGGDRGSYNEQFF. As DNA, the CDR3 is TGCAGCGTGGTGGGGGGGGACAGGGGGTCGTACAATGAGCAGTTCTTC.

The V and J genes are TRBV7-9 and TRBJ2-3; D is unresolved. Germline V gene data show CDR1 as SEHNR and CDR2 as FQNEAQ (reference sequence). The V gene lost 3 bases and the J gene lost 2 bases, with 6 bases spanning the gap. This CDR3 spans 13 amino acids. The CDR3: CASSFGTTDTQYF. The CDR3 region has the DNA TGTGCCAGCAGCTTTGGAACCACAGATACGCAGTATTTT.

This chain joins TRBV6-5 and TRBJ1-1; D possibly corresponds to TRBD1 (5 bases). The V gene's germline CDR1 is MNHEY and CDR2 SVGAGI. The length of the CDR3 is 14 residues. V was shortened by 6 bases and J by 11 bases, with 22 bases between the two germline ends. As DNA, the CDR3 is TGTGCCAGCAGCGCACGACGTGGGGCGAATCAGGCTTTCTTT. Protein product: CASSARRGANQAFF.

The gene calls are TRBV28 and TRBJ2-7; the D call may be TRBD1 or TRBD2 (5 bases each). V was cut by 2 bases and J by 2 bases, with 19 bases left in between. The V gene's germline CDR1 is MDHEN and CDR2 SYDVKM. The CDR3 is 17 amino acids. The CDR3 loop reads CASSLIEGREIPYEQYF. The DNA for the CDR3 is TGTGCCAGCAGTTTAATCGAGGGCAGGGAGATCCCCTACGAGCAGTACTTC.